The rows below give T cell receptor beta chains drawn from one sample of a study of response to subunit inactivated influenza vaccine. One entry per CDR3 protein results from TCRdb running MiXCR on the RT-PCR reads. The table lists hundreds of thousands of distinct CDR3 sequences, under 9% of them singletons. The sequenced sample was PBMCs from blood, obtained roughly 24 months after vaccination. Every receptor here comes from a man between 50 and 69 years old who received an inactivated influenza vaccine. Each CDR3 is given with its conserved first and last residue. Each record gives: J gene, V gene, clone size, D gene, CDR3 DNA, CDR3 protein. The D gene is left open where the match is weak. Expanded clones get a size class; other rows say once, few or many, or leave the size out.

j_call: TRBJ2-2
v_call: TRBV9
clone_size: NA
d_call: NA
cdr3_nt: TGTGCCAGCAGCGTAGGGTTTGGGGGTATCGGGGAGCTGTTTTTT
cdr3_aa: CASSVGFGGIGELFF

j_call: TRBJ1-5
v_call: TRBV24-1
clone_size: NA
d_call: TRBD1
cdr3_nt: TGTGCCACCAGTGACTCCAGGGGGCTCGGGCAGCCCCAGCATTTT
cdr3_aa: CATSDSRGLGQPQHF

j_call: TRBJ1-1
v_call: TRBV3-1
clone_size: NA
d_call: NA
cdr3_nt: TGTGCCAGCAGCCAAGATTTGTCCTCGGCGGCGGATGAAGCTTTCTTT
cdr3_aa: CASSQDLSSAADEAFF

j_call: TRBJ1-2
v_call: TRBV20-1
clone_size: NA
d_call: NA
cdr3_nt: TGCAGTGCGATCTCAACCGACAGGCCAAATGGCTACACCTTC
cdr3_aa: CSAISTDRPNGYTF

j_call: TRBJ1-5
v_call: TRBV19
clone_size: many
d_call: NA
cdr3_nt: TGTGCCAGTAGTTTTGACGGTAGCAATCAGCCCCAGCATTTT
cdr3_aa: CASSFDGSNQPQHF

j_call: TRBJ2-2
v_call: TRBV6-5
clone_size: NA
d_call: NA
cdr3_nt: TGTGCCAGCAGTTACTTCTTTGGGTCGAACACCGGGGAGCTGTTTTTT
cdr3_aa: CASSYFFGSNTGELFF

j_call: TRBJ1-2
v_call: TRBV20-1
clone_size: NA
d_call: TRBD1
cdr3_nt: TGCATTGCTAGTAACCCCTGGGACAGAGACTATGGCTACACCTTC
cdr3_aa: CIASNPWDRDYGYTF

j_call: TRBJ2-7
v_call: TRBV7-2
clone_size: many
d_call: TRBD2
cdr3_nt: TGTGCCAGCAGCTTAGGCGGGAGGGTCTCCTACGAGCAGTACTTC
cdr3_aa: CASSLGGRVSYEQYF

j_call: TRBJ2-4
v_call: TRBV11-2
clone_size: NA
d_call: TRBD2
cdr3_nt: TGTGCCAGCAGCGTTACCGGGACTAGGGGGGACATTCAGTACTTC
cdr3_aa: CASSVTGTRGDIQYF

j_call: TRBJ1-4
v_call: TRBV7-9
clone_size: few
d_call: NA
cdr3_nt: TGTGCCAGCAGCACCCTCGGCGATGAAAAACTGTTTTTT
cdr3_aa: CASSTLGDEKLFF

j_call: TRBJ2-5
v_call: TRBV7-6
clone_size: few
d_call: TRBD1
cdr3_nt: TGTGCCAGCAGCTTACCAGACAGGGGTGAGACCCAGTACTTC
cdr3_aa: CASSLPDRGETQYF

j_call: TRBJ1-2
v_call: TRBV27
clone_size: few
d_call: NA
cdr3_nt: TGTGCCAGCAGTCCGACACTCTCGGGCTATGGCTACACCTTC
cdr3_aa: CASSPTLSGYGYTF

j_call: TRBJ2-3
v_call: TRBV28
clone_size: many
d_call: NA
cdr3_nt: TGTGCCAGCAGGGGGACACTTATCACAGATACGCAGTATTTT
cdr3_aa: CASRGTLITDTQYF

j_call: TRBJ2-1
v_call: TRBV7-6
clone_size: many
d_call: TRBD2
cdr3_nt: TGTGCCAGCAGCTTAAGAACTAGCGGGGGGCCTATCTCCTACAATGAGCAGTTCTTC
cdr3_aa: CASSLRTSGGPISYNEQFF

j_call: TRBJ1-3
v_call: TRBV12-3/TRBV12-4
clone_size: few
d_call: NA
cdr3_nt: TGTGCCAGCAGTTCTCTGGCGCCCGGAAACACCATATATTTT
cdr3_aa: CASSSLAPGNTIYF

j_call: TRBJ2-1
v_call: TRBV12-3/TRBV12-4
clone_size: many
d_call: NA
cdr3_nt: TGTGCCAGCAGGCTCGGGGACATCTCCTACAATGAGCAGTTCTTC
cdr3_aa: CASRLGDISYNEQFF

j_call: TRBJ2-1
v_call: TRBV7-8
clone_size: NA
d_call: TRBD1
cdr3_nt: TGTGCCAGCAGCTTAACTCGGACAGGGGCATACAATGAGCAGTTCTTC
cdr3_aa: CASSLTRTGAYNEQFF

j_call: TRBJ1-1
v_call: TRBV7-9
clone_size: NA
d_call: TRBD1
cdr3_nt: TGTGCCAGCAGCTTAGTGTCGGGACAGGGGAACACTGAAGCTTTCTTT
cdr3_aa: CASSLVSGQGNTEAFF

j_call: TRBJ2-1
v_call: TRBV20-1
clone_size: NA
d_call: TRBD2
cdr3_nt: TGCAGTGCTAGAGATCCGAGACTAGCGGGACATAACTACAATGAGCAGTTCTTC
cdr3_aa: CSARDPRLAGHNYNEQFF

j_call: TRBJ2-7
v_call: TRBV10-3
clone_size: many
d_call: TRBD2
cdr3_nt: TGTGCCATCAGTGAGTCCAGGTTACTAGCGGGAGGCGGCTACGAGCAGTACTTC
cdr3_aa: CAISESRLLAGGGYEQYF

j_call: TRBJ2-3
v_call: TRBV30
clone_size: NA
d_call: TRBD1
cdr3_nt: TGTGCCTGGACCGGACAGGGGCCCGATACGCAGTATTTT
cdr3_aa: CAWTGQGPDTQYF

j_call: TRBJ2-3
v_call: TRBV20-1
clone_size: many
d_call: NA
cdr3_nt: TGCAGTGCTATCCGTCCAGCTAGCACAGATACGCAGTATTTT
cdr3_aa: CSAIRPASTDTQYF

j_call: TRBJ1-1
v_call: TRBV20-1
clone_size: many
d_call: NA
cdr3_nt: TGCAGTGCTTTAGGGCCCAACACTGAAGCTTTCTTT
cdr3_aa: CSALGPNTEAFF

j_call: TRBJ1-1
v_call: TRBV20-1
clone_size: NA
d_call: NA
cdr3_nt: TGCAGTGCTAGAGCGCAGGGGATCACTGAAGCTTTCTTT
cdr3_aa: CSARAQGITEAFF

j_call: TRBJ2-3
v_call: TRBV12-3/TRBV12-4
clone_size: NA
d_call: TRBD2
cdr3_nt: TGTGCCATCACGGCGGGACTAGCGGGAGGGAATCCCACAGATACGCAGTATTTT
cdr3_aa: CAITAGLAGGNPTDTQYF

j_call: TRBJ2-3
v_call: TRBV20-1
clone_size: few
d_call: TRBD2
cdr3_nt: TGCAGTGCTCCTGACAAGCGGGGATCCACAGATACGCAGTATTTT
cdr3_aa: CSAPDKRGSTDTQYF

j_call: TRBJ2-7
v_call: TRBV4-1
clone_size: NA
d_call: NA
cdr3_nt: TGCGCCAGCGAAGGGAGAAACTACGAGCAGTACTTC
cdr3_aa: CASEGRNYEQYF

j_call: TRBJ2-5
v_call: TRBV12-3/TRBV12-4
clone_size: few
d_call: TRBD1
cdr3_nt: TGTGCCAGCATGGGGGACAGGGTGCAAGAGACCCAGTACTTC
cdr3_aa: CASMGDRVQETQYF

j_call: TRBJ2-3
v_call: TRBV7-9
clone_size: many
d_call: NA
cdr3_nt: TGTGCCAGCAGGCAGAGCACAGATACGCAGTATTTT
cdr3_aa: CASRQSTDTQYF

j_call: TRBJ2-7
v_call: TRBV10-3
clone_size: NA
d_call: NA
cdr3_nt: TGTGCCATCAGTGAGTTTACACCTACCTACGAGCAGTACTTC
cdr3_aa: CAISEFTPTYEQYF

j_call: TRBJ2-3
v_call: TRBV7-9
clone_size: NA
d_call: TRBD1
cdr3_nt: TGTGCCAGCAGCTTCCTGGCGGGACAGGGCCTTAATACGCAGTATTTT
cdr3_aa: CASSFLAGQGLNTQYF

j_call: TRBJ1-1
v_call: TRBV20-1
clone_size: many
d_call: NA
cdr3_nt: TGCAGTGCTAGGCTGAACACTGAAGCTTTCTTT
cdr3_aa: CSARLNTEAFF

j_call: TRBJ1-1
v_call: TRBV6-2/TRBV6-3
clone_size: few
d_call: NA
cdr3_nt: TGTGCCAGCAGTTACTCCGGGACCTCCACTGAAGCTTTCTTT
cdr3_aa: CASSYSGTSTEAFF

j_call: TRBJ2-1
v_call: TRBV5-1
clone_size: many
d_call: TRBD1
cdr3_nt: TGCGCCAGCAGCTTCGGGGCAGGGGGCTACAATGAGCAGTTCTTC
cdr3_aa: CASSFGAGGYNEQFF

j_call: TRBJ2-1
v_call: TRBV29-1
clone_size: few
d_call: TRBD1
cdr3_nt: TGCAGCGTTTTCGGGACAGGGGTTTGGCATGAGCAGTTCTTC
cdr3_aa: CSVFGTGVWHEQFF

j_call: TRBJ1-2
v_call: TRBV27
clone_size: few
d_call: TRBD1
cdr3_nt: TGTGCCAGCAGCCCCGGGACAGCAACTTATGGCTACACCTTC
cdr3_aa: CASSPGTATYGYTF

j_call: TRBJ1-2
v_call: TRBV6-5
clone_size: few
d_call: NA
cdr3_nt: TGTGCCAGCAGTTTCCTCCAAAACGACGGAGACTATGGCTACACCTTC
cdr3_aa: CASSFLQNDGDYGYTF

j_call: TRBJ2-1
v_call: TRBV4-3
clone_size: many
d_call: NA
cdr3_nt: TGCGCCAGCAGCCAAGATTTAGGTTTCAATGAGCAGTTCTTC
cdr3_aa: CASSQDLGFNEQFF

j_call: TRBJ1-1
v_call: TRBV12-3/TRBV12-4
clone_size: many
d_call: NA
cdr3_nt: TGTGCCAGCAGTTCTGTAGTTTTGGCGAACACTGAAGCTTTCTTT
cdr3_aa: CASSSVVLANTEAFF

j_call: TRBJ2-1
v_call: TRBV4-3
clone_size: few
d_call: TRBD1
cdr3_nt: TGCGCCAGCAGCCAAAACAGGGGCCCCTACAATGAGCAGTTCTTC
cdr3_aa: CASSQNRGPYNEQFF

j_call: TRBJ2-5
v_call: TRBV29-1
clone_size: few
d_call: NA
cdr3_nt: TGCAGCGTTGAAGACAGGATCCAAGAGACCCAGTACTTC
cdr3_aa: CSVEDRIQETQYF

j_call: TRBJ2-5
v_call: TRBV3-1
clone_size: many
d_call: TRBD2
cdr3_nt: TGTGCCAGCAGCCATCGGGGGACTAAACTCGAGACCCAGTACTTC
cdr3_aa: CASSHRGTKLETQYF

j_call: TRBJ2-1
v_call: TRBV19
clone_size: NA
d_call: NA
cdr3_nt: TGTGCCAGTAGTACCGACAGGAAGCAGTTCTTC
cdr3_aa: CASSTDRKQFF

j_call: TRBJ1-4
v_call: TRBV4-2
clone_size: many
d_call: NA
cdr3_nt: TGTGCCAGCAGCCAAGATCCCGATTCCCTAGGCGGTGAAAAACTGTTTTTT
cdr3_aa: CASSQDPDSLGGEKLFF

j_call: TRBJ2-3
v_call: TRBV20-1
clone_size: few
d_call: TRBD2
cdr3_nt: TGCAGTGCTAGTGGGACTAGCGGGGGCGTCACAGATACGCAGTATTTT
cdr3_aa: CSASGTSGGVTDTQYF